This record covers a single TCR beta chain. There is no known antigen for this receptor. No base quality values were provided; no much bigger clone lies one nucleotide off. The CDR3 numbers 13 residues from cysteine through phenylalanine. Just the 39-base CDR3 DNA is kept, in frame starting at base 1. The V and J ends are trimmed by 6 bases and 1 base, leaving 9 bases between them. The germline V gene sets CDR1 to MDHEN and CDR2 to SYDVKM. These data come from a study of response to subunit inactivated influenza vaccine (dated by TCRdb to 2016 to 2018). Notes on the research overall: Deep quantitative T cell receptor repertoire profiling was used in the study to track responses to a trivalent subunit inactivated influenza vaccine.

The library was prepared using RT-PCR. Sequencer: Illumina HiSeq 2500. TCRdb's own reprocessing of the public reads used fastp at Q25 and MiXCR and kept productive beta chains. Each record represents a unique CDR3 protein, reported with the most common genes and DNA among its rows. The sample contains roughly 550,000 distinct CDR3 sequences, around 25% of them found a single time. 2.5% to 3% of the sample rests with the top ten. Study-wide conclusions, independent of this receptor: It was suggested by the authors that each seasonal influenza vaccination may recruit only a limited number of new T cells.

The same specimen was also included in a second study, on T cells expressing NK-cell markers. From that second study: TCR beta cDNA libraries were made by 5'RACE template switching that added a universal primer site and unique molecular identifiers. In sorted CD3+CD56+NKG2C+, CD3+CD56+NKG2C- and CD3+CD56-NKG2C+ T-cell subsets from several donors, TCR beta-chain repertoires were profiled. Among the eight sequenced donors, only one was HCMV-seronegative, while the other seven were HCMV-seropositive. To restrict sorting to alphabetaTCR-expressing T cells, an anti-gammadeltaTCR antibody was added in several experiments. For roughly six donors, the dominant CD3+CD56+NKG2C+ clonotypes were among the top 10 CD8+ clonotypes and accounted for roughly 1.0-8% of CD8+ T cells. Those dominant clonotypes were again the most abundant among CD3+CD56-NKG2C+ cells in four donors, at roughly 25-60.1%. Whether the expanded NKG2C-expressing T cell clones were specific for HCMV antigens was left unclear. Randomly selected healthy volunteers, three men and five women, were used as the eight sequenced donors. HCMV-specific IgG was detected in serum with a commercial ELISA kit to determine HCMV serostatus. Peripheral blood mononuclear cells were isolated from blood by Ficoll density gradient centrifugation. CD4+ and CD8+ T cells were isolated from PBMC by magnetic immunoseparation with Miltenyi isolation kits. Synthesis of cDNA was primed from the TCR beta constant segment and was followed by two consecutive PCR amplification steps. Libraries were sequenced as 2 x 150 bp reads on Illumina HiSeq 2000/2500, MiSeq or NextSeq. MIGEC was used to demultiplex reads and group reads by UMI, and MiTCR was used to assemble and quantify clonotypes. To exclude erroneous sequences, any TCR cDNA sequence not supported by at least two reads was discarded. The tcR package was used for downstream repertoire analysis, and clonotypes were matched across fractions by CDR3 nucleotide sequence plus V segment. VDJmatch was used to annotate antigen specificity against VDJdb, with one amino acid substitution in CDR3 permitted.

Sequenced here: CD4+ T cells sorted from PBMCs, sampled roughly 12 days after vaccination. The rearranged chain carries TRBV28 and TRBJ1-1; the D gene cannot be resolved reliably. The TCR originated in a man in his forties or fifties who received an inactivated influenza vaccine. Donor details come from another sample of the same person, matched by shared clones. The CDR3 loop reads CASRGSGNTEAFF. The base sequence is TGTGCCAGCAGGGGTTCCGGGAACACTGAAGCTTTCTTT. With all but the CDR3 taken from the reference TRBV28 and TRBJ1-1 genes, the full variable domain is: DVKVTQSSRYLVKRTGEKVFLECVQDMDHENMFWYRQDPGLGLRLIYFSYDVKMKEKGDIPEGYSVSREKKERFSLILESASTNQTSMYLCASRGSGNTEAFFGQGTRLTVV.